This T cell receptor beta chain was found in a study of cytomegalovirus exposure and HLA in healthy donors. At sampling all donors were nominally healthy, likely with unrecorded immune exposures. The PCR ran on 60 Vbeta and 13 Jbeta primers. Clones were sequenced by immunoSEQ multiplex PCR, and TCRdb holds only the in-frame ones, with some missing. The sample has about 82,000 clones; around 77% are singletons. The CDR3 spans 15 residues. CDR1 is SGHRS, CDR2 YFSETQ, per germline. V gave up 3 bases and J gave up 4 bases, with 14 bases separating them. Comment on this clone: The target antigen is unknown.

Whole-study results and caveats: Prediction of most subjects' HLA-A and HLA-B alleles by TCR beta sequences was reportedly accurate. The authors assumed roughly uniform sequencing depth across donors for presence/absence analyses.

The sequencing sample was made of PBMCs. The chain has TRBV5-1 and TRBJ1-5; D possibly corresponds to TRBD1 (6 bases). The receptor comes from a man aged 50 to 59 in good health and CMV-seronegative. CDR3 sequence reads: CASSSDGQPNQPQHF. The CDR3 bases are TGCGCCAGCAGCTCCGATGGACAGCCAAATCAGCCCCAGCATTTT.